A single sample gave rise to the 19 T cell receptor beta chains below, sequenced in a study of neurological immune-mediated disorders. TCRdb called the 5' RACE reads again in MiXCR, with one record for every CDR3 protein. The sample has approximately 84,000 distinct CDR3 sequences; approximately 4.6% are singletons. Time point described: longitudinal time-point 3. The sample taken for sequencing was PBMCs. These TCRs come from a woman in her sixties or seventies with multiple sclerosis.

The chain carries TRBV6-4 and TRBJ1-6, with unresolved D. This CDR3 spans 12 amino acids. CDR1 is MRHNA, CDR2 SNTAGT, per germline. The germline V and J ends were trimmed by 6 bases and 9 bases, with 9 bases remaining between them. The chain's CDR3 is CASRMTSSPLHF. The CDR3 nucleotides are TGTGCCAGCAGGATGACTTCTTCACCCCTCCACTTT.

This clonotype was seen at least ten times. The gene calls are TRBV29-1 and TRBJ2-2; D ambiguous. Trimming pared 5 bases from V and 3 bases from J, leaving 7 bases between. CDR1 is SQVTM, CDR2 ANQGSEA, per germline. The CDR3 has 12 residues. Written as DNA, the CDR3 is TGCAGCGTTAACCGAGACACCGGGGAGCTGTTTTTT. Its translation: CSVNRDTGELFF.

This clonotype has just a few counts. The chain links TRBV18 to TRBJ2-2; D gene ambiguous. V lost 1 base and J 1 base, leaving 7 bases between the germline ends. Germline V gene sequence: CDR1 KGHSH, CDR2 LQKENI. This CDR3 comprises 15 residues. The CDR3, as DNA: TGTGCCAGCTCACCACGGACGGAGAACACCGGGGAGCTGTTTTTT. This codes for CASSPRTENTGELFF. Together with reference TRBV18 and TRBJ2-2, the CDR3 gives the full variable domain: NAGVMQNPRHLVRRRGQEARLRCSPMKGHSHVYWYRQLPEEGLKFMVYLQKENIIDESGMPKERFSAEFPKEGPSILRIQQVVRGDSAAYFCASSPRTENTGELFFGEGSRLTVL.

This clonotype was recorded at least ten times. This chain connects TRBV20-1 to TRBJ1-2; possible D gene TRBD1, 6 bases. V was cut by 5 bases and J by 4 bases, with 14 bases left in between. This CDR3 is 13 amino acids long. In germline, CDR1 is DFQATT, CDR2 SNEGSKA (reference sequence). The CDR3 spells CSAAQGTGYGYTF. In DNA form, the CDR3 reads TGCAGTGCTGCCCAGGGGACGGGCTATGGCTACACCTTC.

This clonotype was observed at least ten times. The chain couples TRBV29-1 to TRBJ1-2; 7 nucleotides match TRBD1. CDR1 SQVTM and CDR2 ANQGSEA come from the germline V gene. The CDR3 is made up of 13 amino acids. With 7 bases clipped from V and 4 bases from J, the junction kept 9 bases outside the gene matches. Written as DNA, the CDR3 is TGCAGCGGAAAGGAGGGGGCGACCTATGGCTACACCTTC. Translated: CSGKEGATYGYTF.

This clonotype was observed at least ten times. V usage is TRBV5-1 and J usage is TRBJ2-3, with 10 bases that match TRBD2. Looked up from germline, CDR1 is SGHRS and CDR2 is YFSETQ. The CDR3 totals 16 residues. The V gene end was trimmed by 4 bases and the J gene end by 4 bases; junction bases not matched to a gene: 9. CDR3 residues: CASSTRSGGAPDTQYF. The CDR3 DNA is TGCGCCAGCAGCACCCGAAGCGGGGGGGCCCCAGATACGCAGTATTTT.

This clonotype was picked up many times. The chain recombines TRBV20-1 with TRBJ2-5; the match to TRBD2 covers 9 bases. CDR1 DFQATT and CDR2 SNEGSKA come from the germline V gene (reference sequence). V was pared by 0 bases and J by 5 bases, with 7 bases of the junction left unmatched. The CDR3 length is 15 residues. CDR3: CSARDKGLAAETQYF. The DNA of the CDR3 is TGCAGTGCTAGAGATAAGGGACTAGCTGCTGAGACCCAGTACTTC.

The sample holds many counts of this clonotype. This chain uses TRBV12-3 or TRBV12-4 with TRBJ1-4, with D hard to call. Trimming left V 3 bases short and J 4 bases short, with 9 bases between. CDR3 size: 14 residues. Here the CDR3 reads CASSFGPGNEKLFF. CDR3 sequence (DNA): TGTGCCAGCAGTTTCGGACCGGGTAATGAAAAACTGTTTTTT.

V gene TRBV3-1 combines with J gene TRBJ2-1; D is uncertain. CDR1 is LGHDT, CDR2 YNNKEL, per germline (reference sequence). Trimming stripped 5 bases from V and 2 bases from J, with 13 bases between. The CDR3 has 15 amino acids. The CDR3 reads CASSSYSLPYNEQFF. The DNA of the CDR3 is TGTGCCAGCAGCTCGTACAGTTTACCCTACAATGAGCAGTTCTTC.

This clonotype occurred many times. The rearrangement uses TRBV5-1 and TRBJ1-2, with D hard to call. Germline V CDR1 and CDR2: SGHRS, YFSETQ. The V and J ends lost 0 bases and 4 bases respectively, with 4 bases between them. CDR3 length: 12 amino acids. The CDR3 protein is CASSLAGYGYTF. CDR3 DNA sequence: TGCGCCAGCAGCTTGGCGGGCTATGGCTACACCTTC.

This clonotype was detected many times. The gene calls are TRBV4-2 and TRBJ2-7; 10 nucleotides match TRBD1. Germline lookup yields CDR1 LGHNA and CDR2 YNFKEQ. The CDR3 is made up of 15 amino acids. Trimming removed 5 bases from V and 5 bases from J; junction bases left unmatched: 9. The CDR3 region has the DNA TGTGCCAGCAGCGTCTTGGGACAGGGGTTCAACGAGCAGTACTTC. Translation gives CASSVLGQGFNEQYF.

This clonotype was counted at least ten times. J is TRBJ2-1 and V is TRBV5-1, with TRBD1 as a possible D gene (7 bases). This CDR3 has 15 amino acids. Per germline, CDR1 SGHRS and CDR2 YFSETQ. V gave up 0 bases and J gave up 5 bases, with 12 bases separating them. The CDR3 protein is CASSLDPGGNNEQFF. The CDR3 DNA reads as TGCGCCAGCAGCTTGGACCCAGGGGGGAACAATGAGCAGTTCTTC.

This clonotype was detected many times. The chain couples TRBV18 to TRBJ2-3; TRBD2 might be the D (6 bases). Germline CDR1 KGHSH, CDR2 LQKENI. The CDR3 consists of 16 residues. Trimming shortened V by 2 bases and J by 0 bases, and 12 bases separated the two germline ends. DNA of the CDR3: TGTGCCAGCTCACCAGATGGCGGGACTAGCACAGATACGCAGTATTTT. It is translated as CASSPDGGTSTDTQYF.

This clonotype was seen repeatedly, ten times or more. The chain joins TRBV6-5 to TRBJ1-1, with 7 bases aligning to TRBD1. This CDR3 spans 15 amino acids. Germline trimming cut 2 bases from V and 4 bases from J; bases unmatched to any gene: 7. Germline CDR1 and CDR2: MNHEY and SVGAGI. The CDR3 DNA sequence: TGTGCCAGCAGTTACCTCTACAGGGGTACCACTGAAGCTTTCTTT. Translation: CASSYLYRGTTEAFF.

This clonotype was seen ten or more times. This chain joins TRBV20-1 and TRBJ1-1, with a possible D match to TRBD1 (5 bases). With 1 base removed from V and 11 bases from J, the gap between germline ends came to 14 bases. The CDR3 has 12 residues. CDR1 and CDR2 (germline): DFQATT, SNEGSKA (reference sequence). CDR3 DNA: TGCAGTGCTAGAGGCACCGGGACCCGGGCTTTCTTT. This codes for CSARGTGTRAFF.

This clonotype was counted many times. The CDR3 bases are TGTGCCAGCTCACCCCAGCGCTCCTACAATGAGCAGTTCTTC. This encodes CASSPQRSYNEQFF. The chain uses TRBV18 and TRBJ2-1; D not certain. The ends were cut back, 3 bases at V and 0 bases at J, with 6 bases in the middle. Looked up from germline, CDR1 is KGHSH and CDR2 is LQKENI. The CDR3 covers 14 residues.

This clonotype was counted many times. The chain uses TRBV20-1 and TRBJ1-1; D is perhaps TRBD1 (6 bases). V lost 6 bases, J lost 1 base, and 21 bases lay in between. Germline lookup yields CDR1 DFQATT and CDR2 SNEGSKA (reference sequence). CDR3 length equals 16 residues. CDR3 sequence (DNA): TGCAGTGCCCCCCTACAGGGAAGGTTAGGGAACACTGAAGCTTTCTTT. Amino acids: CSAPLQGRLGNTEAFF.

This clonotype was counted only a few times. J is TRBJ2-1 and V is TRBV7-9, with D unclear. The length of the CDR3 is 14 residues. Germline V gives CDR1 SEHNR, CDR2 FQNEAQ (reference sequence). V was clipped by 1 base and J by 4 bases, with 8 bases between them. CDR3 coding DNA: TGTGCCAGCAGCTTAGAAGTTAGGTACAATGAGCAGTTCTTC. Translating gives CASSLEVRYNEQFF. Full variable domain (remainder filled in from reference TRBV7-9 and TRBJ2-1): DTGVSQNPRHKITKRGQNVTFRCDPISEHNRLYWYRQTLGQGPEFLTYFQNEAQLEKSRLLSDRFSAERPKGSFSTLEIQRTEQGDSAMYLCASSLEVRYNEQFFGPGTRLTVL.

The chain recombines TRBV20-1 with TRBJ2-7, with D uncertain. Germline V gene data show CDR1 as DFQATT and CDR2 as SNEGSKA (reference sequence). V lost 5 bases and J lost 3, with 14 bases in between. The CDR3 totals 13 residues. The CDR3 bases are TGCAGTGCTCAAAGGTCGTCAAGCTACGAGCAGTACTTC. This codes for CSAQRSSSYEQYF.